This TCR beta chain was identified during a study of metastatic and nonmetastatic thyroid tumors. Study summary: Across peripheral blood and tumor or nodule tissue samples taken from malignant and benign thyroid patients, the repertoires were compared with one another.

Study-wide results and limits: Benign nodules reportedly had significantly lower TCR beta diversity than malignant thyroid tumors in blood and tumor.

Every patient was untreated before thyroid surgery. The CDR3 runs 12 residues. Germline V gene data show CDR1 as SSHAT and CDR2 as FNYEAQ (reference sequence). There are many counts of this clone. What it recognizes is unknown. The junction shows a germline mismatch at one end, possibly a read error. In the original workflow: Using the CDR3 differences seen across clinicopathological groups, the authors built a distant-metastasis classifier for papillary thyroid cancer, which was meant to discriminate distant-metastatic patients. TCRdb re-called the PCR reads with MiXCR. None of the V and J calls come from the authors' own analysis; TCRdb made them. Among fewer than 18,000 clones, 24% were seen once, and the ten largest hold roughly 8%.

The TCR originated in a female donor with papillary thyroid cancer or a benign thyroid nodule (not recorded which). Some clones in this sample may be carry-over from other donors' samples. The rearrangement links TRBV7-7 to TRBJ1-4; no definite D call. Sequenced input: tumor tissue. The CDR3 DNA is TGTGCTAGCAGCCCCCGTCTTGAAAAACTGTTTTTT. Translation: CASSPRLEKLFF. The entire variable domain, with the rest obtained from reference TRBV7-7 and TRBJ1-4, is as follows: GAGVSQSPRYKVTKRGQDVTLRCDPISSHATLYWYQQALGQGPEFLTYFNYEAQPDKSGLPSDRFSAERPEGSISTLTIQRTEQRDSAMYRCASSPRLEKLFFGSGTQLSVL.